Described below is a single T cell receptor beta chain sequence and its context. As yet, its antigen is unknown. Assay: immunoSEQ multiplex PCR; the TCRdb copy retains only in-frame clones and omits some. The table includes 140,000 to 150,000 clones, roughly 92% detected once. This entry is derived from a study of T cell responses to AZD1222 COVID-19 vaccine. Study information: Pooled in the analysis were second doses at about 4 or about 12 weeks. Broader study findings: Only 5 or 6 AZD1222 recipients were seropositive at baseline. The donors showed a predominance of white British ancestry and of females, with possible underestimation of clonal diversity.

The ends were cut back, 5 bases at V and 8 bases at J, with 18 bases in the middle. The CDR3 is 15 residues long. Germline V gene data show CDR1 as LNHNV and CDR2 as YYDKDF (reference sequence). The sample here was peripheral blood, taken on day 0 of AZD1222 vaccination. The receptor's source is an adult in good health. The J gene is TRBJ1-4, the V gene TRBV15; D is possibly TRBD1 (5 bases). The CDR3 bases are TGTGCCACCAGCCGCGGACAAGGGGAGAGAGAAAAACTGTTTTTT. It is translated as CATSRGQGEREKLFF.